This TCR beta chain came from a study of cytomegalovirus exposure and HLA in healthy donors. Overall study results and limits: Later analysis suggested most CMV-associated TCR beta chains were HLA-restricted.

The study ran its PCR with 60 Vbeta and 13 Jbeta primers. Produced via immunoSEQ multiplex PCR; TCRdb's table is partial and in-frame only. The sample has some 150,000 clones, approximately 78% seen once; the top ten hold 7%. A word on this clone: Antigen: not known.

This sequence originates from a woman aged 30 to 39 in good health and CMV-seropositive. Sequenced: PBMCs.

This CDR3 is CASSYQLGSEKLFF. The CDR3, as DNA: TGTGCCAGCAGTTACCAACTGGGCAGTGAAAAACTGTTTTTT. The chain employs TRBV6-6 and TRBJ1-4; D uncertain. This CDR3 is 14 amino acids long. V dropped 2 bases and J dropped 7 bases, with 11 bases sitting between them. The germline V gene has CDR1 MNHNY and CDR2 SVGAGI (reference sequence).